The rows below give T cell receptor beta chains drawn from one sample of a study of identical twins. MiXCR was run by TCRdb on the 5' RACE reads, yielding one entry per CDR3 protein. Of over 250,000 distinct CDR3 sequences detected, just under 9.5% appear once; the ten largest clones hold about 7.1%. This sample also appeared in a second study, on yellow fever vaccine responses in identical twins.

The sequencing sample was made of CD8+ T cells sorted from blood. These receptors were collected from a woman aged 18-29 years in good health. Each CDR3 is given with its conserved first and last residue. Fields, in order: clone size, J gene, D gene, CDR3 length, V gene, CDR3 DNA, CDR3 protein. A D gene is named only where the DNA matches it firmly. The size entry is marked missing in some rows and otherwise reads once, few, many or a size class.

many,TRBJ2-7,-,14,TRBV4-1,TGCGCCAGCAGCCAAGATTGGCTAACCTACGAGCAGTACTTC,CASSQDWLTYEQYF
-,TRBJ2-1,-,13,TRBV7-9,TGTGCCAGCAGCTACATAGGGGGGGATGAGCAGTTCTTC,CASSYIGGDEQFF
many,TRBJ2-1,-,15,TRBV9,TGTGCCAGCAGTTCGGACGGGGTCATCCCCCGTGAGCAGTTCTTC,CASSSDGVIPREQFF
few,TRBJ2-5,TRBD1,12,TRBV2,TGTGCCAGCAAAGGGGGCCGGGAGACCCAGTACTTC,CASKGGRETQYF
many,TRBJ2-1,-,11,TRBV2,TGTGCCAGCAGGGGTGGTAATGAGCAGTTCTTC,CASRGGNEQFF
few,TRBJ2-7,TRBD2,14,TRBV27,TGTGCCAGCAGTTTGACTAGCGGGAGCACCGAGCAGTACTTC,CASSLTSGSTEQYF
many,TRBJ1-2,-,14,TRBV27,TGTGCCAGCAGTATAACAGGCCTAAACTATGGCTACACCTTC,CASSITGLNYGYTF
many,TRBJ2-7,TRBD2,15,TRBV5-1,TGCGCCAGCAGCTCGCAGACTAGCGGGATTTACGAGCAGTACTTC,CASSSQTSGIYEQYF
few,TRBJ2-1,-,14,TRBV20-1,TGCAGTGCCCTAGAGGTTGAAGGTACAGGTGAGCAGTTCTTC,CSALEVEGTGEQFF
-,TRBJ1-2,-,13,TRBV20-1,TGCAGTGCTAGACGCGGGGAGAACTATGGCTACACCTTC,CSARRGENYGYTF
few,TRBJ2-7,TRBD1,14,TRBV2,TGTGCCAGCAGTGCACAGGGGCGCGACTACGAGCAGTACTTC,CASSAQGRDYEQYF
few,TRBJ1-6,-,15,TRBV5-6,TGTGCCAGCAGCTTGCCAGGGAGCAATAATTCACCCCTCCACTTT,CASSLPGSNNSPLHF
many,TRBJ2-1,TRBD2,17,TRBV28,TGTGCCAGCAGTTCACGACTAGCGGGAGTTTCCTACAATGAGCAGTTCTTC,CASSSRLAGVSYNEQFF
-,TRBJ2-7,TRBD1,15,TRBV12-3/TRBV12-4,TGTGCCAGCAGTTCCGGGACAGGGGATTCCTACGAGCAGTACTTC,CASSSGTGDSYEQYF
-,TRBJ2-5,TRBD2,16,TRBV20-1,TGCAGTGTGGTGGCGAGCGGGAGGGCGGTTGGAGAGACCCAGTACTTC,CSVVASGRAVGETQYF
-,TRBJ2-5,TRBD2,16,TRBV2,TGTGCCAGCAGTCCGAGACTAGCGGGGGAAGGAGAGACCCAGTACTTC,CASSPRLAGEGETQYF
few,TRBJ2-1,-,16,TRBV6-1,TGTGCCAGCAGGAATCCGGGAGTCGGCTCCTACAATGAGCAGTTCTTC,CASRNPGVGSYNEQFF
-,TRBJ2-7,TRBD2,17,TRBV4-3,TGCGCCAGCAGCCAAGAGCCGGGACTAGCGCCAATCTACGAGCAGTACTTC,CASSQEPGLAPIYEQYF
-,TRBJ2-3,-,17,TRBV6-2/TRBV6-3,TGTGCCAGCAGAACCTTCGATGAGAGCTGGATAACAGATACGCAGTATTTT,CASRTFDESWITDTQYF
-,TRBJ2-2,-,13,TRBV6-2/TRBV6-3,TGTGCCAGCAGTTACCTCCGTCTAGGGGAGCTGTTTTTT,CASSYLRLGELFF
-,TRBJ1-5,-,12,TRBV15,TGTGCCACCAGCCAGGGTGATCAGCCCCAGCATTTT,CATSQGDQPQHF
many,TRBJ2-2,-,14,TRBV5-1,TGCGCCAGCAGCCCCGGGTTGAACACCGGGGAGCTGTTTTTT,CASSPGLNTGELFF
-,TRBJ1-4,-,12,TRBV29-1,TGCAGCGTTGAAGAGGTTCGGGGAAAGCTGTTTTTT,CSVEEVRGKLFF
few,TRBJ2-1,-,13,TRBV19,TGTGCCAGTAGTACGGGACTTTACAATGAGCAGTTCTTC,CASSTGLYNEQFF
-,TRBJ2-3,TRBD2,18,TRBV6-2/TRBV6-3,TGTGCCAGCAGTCCCGGGACTACAAATACACCTAGCACAGATACGCAGTATTTT,CASSPGTTNTPSTDTQYF
many,TRBJ2-7,-,14,TRBV20-1,TGCAGTGCTAGACCTATGGGACTGGTCTACGAGCAGTACTTC,CSARPMGLVYEQYF
few,TRBJ2-7,-,15,TRBV5-6,TGTGCCAGCAGCTTTGGGGTCACCGCTCGTGGGGAGCAGTACTTC,CASSFGVTARGEQYF
-,TRBJ1-3,-,14,TRBV7-9,TGTGCCAGCAGCGGAACCGTGTCTGGAAACACCATATATTTT,CASSGTVSGNTIYF
few,TRBJ2-3,-,14,TRBV29-1,TGCAGCGTTGAAGGTGGCGGCAACACAGATACGCAGTATTTT,CSVEGGGNTDTQYF
many,TRBJ1-6,-,13,TRBV5-1,TGCGCCAGCAGCTTGGAGGGTAATTCACCCCTCCACTTT,CASSLEGNSPLHF
few,TRBJ2-2,TRBD1,17,TRBV13,TGTGCCAGCAGCTCCGTTGTCAGGGGGCAGGACACCGGGGAGCTGTTTTTT,CASSSVVRGQDTGELFF
many,TRBJ2-1,TRBD2,15,TRBV29-1,TGCAGCGTTGAAGGGGCTAGCGGACACTACAATGAGCAGTTCTTC,CSVEGASGHYNEQFF
few,TRBJ2-7,-,12,TRBV6-2/TRBV6-3,TGTGCCAGCAGTATGAACCCGTACGAGCAGTACTTC,CASSMNPYEQYF
-,TRBJ2-5,-,15,TRBV20-1,TGCAGTGCTAGAGACCCCTTAGACAGACAAGAGACCCAGTACTTC,CSARDPLDRQETQYF
few,TRBJ2-3,-,14,TRBV18,TGTGCCAGCTCACAACAGGGAACCACAGATACGCAGTATTTT,CASSQQGTTDTQYF
few,TRBJ2-3,TRBD2,16,TRBV4-3,TGCGCCAGCAGCGCGCGACTAGCGGGGGAAGCAGATACGCAGTATTTT,CASSARLAGEADTQYF
few,TRBJ2-1,-,12,TRBV15,TGTGCCACCAGCAGAGAGTCCCCTGAGCAGTTCTTC,CATSRESPEQFF
few,TRBJ2-7,-,19,TRBV11-2,TGTGCCAGCAGCTTAGTGGTACGGAGGGACTTCCCATTCTCCTACGAGCAGTACTTC,CASSLVVRRDFPFSYEQYF
-,TRBJ2-4,-,13,TRBV7-9,TGTGCCAGCAGCTCGTCCGGACGAAAAATTCAGTACTTC,CASSSSGRKIQYF
-,TRBJ2-7,TRBD1,15,TRBV7-7,TGTGCTAGCAGCCCGGGACAGGGTGCCCCCTACGAGCAGTACTTC,CASSPGQGAPYEQYF
many,TRBJ2-2,TRBD2,16,TRBV9,TGTGCCAGCAGCCCTGGGGGGGGAATGAACACCGGGGAGCTGTTTTTT,CASSPGGGMNTGELFF
few,TRBJ2-7,TRBD1,17,TRBV20-1,TGCAGTGCTAGAGGTTTCGCCGGACAGGGAGTGTTTTACGAGCAGTACTTC,CSARGFAGQGVFYEQYF
many,TRBJ2-1,-,11,TRBV20-1,TGCAGTGCCGAGCTTGGCAATGAGCAGTTCTTC,CSAELGNEQFF
many,TRBJ2-1,-,17,TRBV20-1,TGCAGTGTGCATCTCTGGGGAACCGACCCCTCCTACAATGAGCAGTTCTTC,CSVHLWGTDPSYNEQFF
many,TRBJ2-7,-,12,TRBV29-1,TGCAGCGTTGAGGGGGTCTCCTACGAGCAGTACTTC,CSVEGVSYEQYF
few,TRBJ1-6,TRBD1,15,TRBV3-1,TGTGCCAGCAGCCAGGAACAGGGGAATAATTCACCCCTCCACTTT,CASSQEQGNNSPLHF
few,TRBJ1-1,-,15,TRBV7-8,TGTGCCAGCAAAGTGGCAGGGTATGGGAACACTGAAGCTTTCTTT,CASKVAGYGNTEAFF
few,TRBJ2-1,-,14,TRBV6-2/TRBV6-3,TGTGCCAGCAGTTATTTCCCCTTAACCGGGGAGCAGTTCTTC,CASSYFPLTGEQFF
-,TRBJ2-7,-,14,TRBV28,TGTGCCAGTAGAAAAGACGGTGCAACCTACGAGCAGTACTTC,CASRKDGATYEQYF
many,TRBJ2-1,-,16,TRBV7-2,TGTGCCAGCAGCTTGGTTAGGACTACTCCATACAATGAGCAGTTCTTC,CASSLVRTTPYNEQFF
few,TRBJ1-4,-,10,TRBV2,TGTGCCACCGGTGGGGGAAAACTGTTTTTT,CATGGGKLFF
many,TRBJ2-1,TRBD1,15,TRBV4-3,TGCGCCAGCAGCCAAGACGCTGGGGGACAGTATGAGCAGTTCTTC,CASSQDAGGQYEQFF
many,TRBJ2-7,TRBD1,15,TRBV10-2,TGCGCCAGCAGCTGGGGGACAGCACACTCCTACGAGCAGTACTTC,CASSWGTAHSYEQYF
many,TRBJ2-7,TRBD2,16,TRBV20-1,TGCAGTGCTAGAGATCTCCTAGCGGGGACCCCCTACGAGCAGTACTTC,CSARDLLAGTPYEQYF
few,TRBJ2-2,TRBD1,14,TRBV25-1,TGTGCCAGCAGTGGGAACAGGGGGCTCGGGGAGCTGTTTTTT,CASSGNRGLGELFF
few,TRBJ2-7,TRBD2,16,TRBV5-6,TGTGCCAGCAGCTTCAGGACTAGCGGGAGTCCCTACGAGCAGTACTTC,CASSFRTSGSPYEQYF
-,TRBJ2-5,-,15,TRBV4-1,TGCGCCAGCAGCCCCATTGGCCTTAGTTCGGAGACCCAGTACTTC,CASSPIGLSSETQYF